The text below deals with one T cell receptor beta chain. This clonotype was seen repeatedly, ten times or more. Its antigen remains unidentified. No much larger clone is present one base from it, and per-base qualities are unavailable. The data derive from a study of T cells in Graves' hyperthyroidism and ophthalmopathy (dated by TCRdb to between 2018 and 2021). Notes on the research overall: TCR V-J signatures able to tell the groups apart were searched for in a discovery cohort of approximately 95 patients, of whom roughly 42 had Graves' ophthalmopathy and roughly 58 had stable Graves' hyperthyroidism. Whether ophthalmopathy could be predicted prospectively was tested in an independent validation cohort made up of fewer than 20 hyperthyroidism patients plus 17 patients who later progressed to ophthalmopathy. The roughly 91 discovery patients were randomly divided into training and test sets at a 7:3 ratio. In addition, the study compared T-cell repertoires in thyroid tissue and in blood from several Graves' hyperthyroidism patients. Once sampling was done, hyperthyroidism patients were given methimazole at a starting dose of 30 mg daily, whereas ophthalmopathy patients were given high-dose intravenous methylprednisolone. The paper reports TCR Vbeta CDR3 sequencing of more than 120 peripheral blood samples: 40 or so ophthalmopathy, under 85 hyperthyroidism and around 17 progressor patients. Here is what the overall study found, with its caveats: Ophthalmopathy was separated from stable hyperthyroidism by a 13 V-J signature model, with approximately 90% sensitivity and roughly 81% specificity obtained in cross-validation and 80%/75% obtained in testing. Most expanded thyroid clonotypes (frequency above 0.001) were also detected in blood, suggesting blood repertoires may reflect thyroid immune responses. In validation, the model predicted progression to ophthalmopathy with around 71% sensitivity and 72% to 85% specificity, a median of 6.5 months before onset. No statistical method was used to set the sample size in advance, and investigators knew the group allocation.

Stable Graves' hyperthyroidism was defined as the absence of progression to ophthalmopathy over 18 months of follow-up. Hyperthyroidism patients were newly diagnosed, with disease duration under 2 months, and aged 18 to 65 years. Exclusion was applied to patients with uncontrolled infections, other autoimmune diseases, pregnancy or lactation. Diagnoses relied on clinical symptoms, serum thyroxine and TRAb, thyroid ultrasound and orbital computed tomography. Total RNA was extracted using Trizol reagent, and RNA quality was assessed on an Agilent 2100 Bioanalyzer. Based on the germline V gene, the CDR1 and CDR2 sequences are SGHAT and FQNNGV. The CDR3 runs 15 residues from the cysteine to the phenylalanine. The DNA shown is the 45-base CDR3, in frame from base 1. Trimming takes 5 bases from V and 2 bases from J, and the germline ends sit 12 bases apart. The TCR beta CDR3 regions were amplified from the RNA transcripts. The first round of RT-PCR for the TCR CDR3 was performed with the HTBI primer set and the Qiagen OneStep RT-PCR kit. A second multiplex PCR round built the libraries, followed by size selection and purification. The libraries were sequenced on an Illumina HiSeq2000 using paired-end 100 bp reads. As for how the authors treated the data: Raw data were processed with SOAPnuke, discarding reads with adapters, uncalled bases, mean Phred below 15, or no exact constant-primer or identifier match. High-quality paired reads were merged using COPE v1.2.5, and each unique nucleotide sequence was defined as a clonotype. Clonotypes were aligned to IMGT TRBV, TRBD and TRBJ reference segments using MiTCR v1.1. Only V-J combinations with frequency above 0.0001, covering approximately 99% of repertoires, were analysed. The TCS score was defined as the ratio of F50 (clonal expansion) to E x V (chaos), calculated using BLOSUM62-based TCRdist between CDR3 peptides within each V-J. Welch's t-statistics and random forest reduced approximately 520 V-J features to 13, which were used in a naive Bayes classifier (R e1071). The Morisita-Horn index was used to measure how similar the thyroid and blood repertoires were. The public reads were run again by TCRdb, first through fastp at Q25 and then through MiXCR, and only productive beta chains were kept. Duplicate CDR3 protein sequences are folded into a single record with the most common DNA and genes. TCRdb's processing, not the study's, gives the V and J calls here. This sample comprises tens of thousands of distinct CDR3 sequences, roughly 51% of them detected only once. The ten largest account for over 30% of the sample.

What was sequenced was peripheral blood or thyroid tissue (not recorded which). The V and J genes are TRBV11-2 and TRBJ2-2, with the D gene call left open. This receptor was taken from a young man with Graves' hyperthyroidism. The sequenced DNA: TGTGCCAGCAGCCCAGCTCGCGTTAACACCGGGGAGCTGTTTTTT. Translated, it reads CASSPARVNTGELFF.